The 10 T cell receptor beta chains in this list originate from one sample, sequenced in a study of cytomegalovirus exposure and HLA in healthy donors. A multiplex PCR was run with 60 Vbeta primers and 13 Jbeta primers. The assay was immunoSEQ multiplex PCR, and TCRdb's table has in-frame clones only and misses some. The sample table includes nearly 200,000 clones. Material for sequencing was PBMCs. These receptors came from a boy between 10 and 17 years old in good health and CMV-seronegative.

The J gene is TRBJ2-7, the V gene TRBV30; no reliable D call. The V and J ends lost 7 bases and 5 bases respectively, with 27 bases between them. The V gene's germline CDR1 is GTSNPN and CDR2 SVGIG (reference sequence). The CDR3 is made up of 16 amino acids. As DNA, the CDR3 is TGTGCCTCCGCCCTTCTGAACCCGGGTCCTCGGGACGAGCAGTACTTC. Amino acids: CASALLNPGPRDEQYF.

V is TRBV28 and J is TRBJ1-5; D is ambiguous. This CDR3 contains 13 residues. With 3 bases removed from V and 7 bases from J, the gap between germline ends came to 10 bases. Germline V gene lookup returns CDR1 MDHEN and CDR2 SYDVKM. CDR3 loop: CASSFLPPQPQHF. The DNA for the CDR3 is TGTGCCAGCAGTTTTCTTCCCCCGCAGCCCCAGCATTTT.

V gene TRBV5-5 combines with J gene TRBJ2-2; 9 bases line up with TRBD1. CDR1 SGHKS and CDR2 YYEKEE come from the germline V gene (reference sequence). The CDR3 spans 14 residues. Trimming at V came to 7 bases and at J to 4 bases, leaving 5 bases not matched to a gene. The CDR3 reads CASQQGAGTGELFF. The CDR3 nucleotides are TGTGCCAGCCAACAGGGGGCGGGCACCGGGGAGCTGTTTTTT.

This rearrangement joins TRBV27 to TRBJ2-3; 7 bases map to TRBD1. Germline V lookup: CDR1 MNHEY, CDR2 SMNVEV (reference sequence). The CDR3 is 15 residues long. Trimming removed 6 bases from V and 2 bases from J; junction bases left unmatched: 8. The CDR3 nucleotides are TGTGCCAGCAGCCCGGACAGGATCCTCACAGATACGCAGTATTTT. Translating it yields CASSPDRILTDTQYF.

J is TRBJ1-5 and V is TRBV7-8; TRBD1 aligns across 7 bases. The J segment lost 0 bases and the V segment lost 2 bases, leaving 7 bases of the junction unmatched. This CDR3 is 17 amino acids long. CDR1 is SGHVS and CDR2 is FQNEAQ in the germline V gene. CDR3 in amino acids: CASSLTGDAYSNQPQHF. CDR3 coding DNA: TGTGCCAGCAGCTTAACAGGGGACGCCTATAGCAATCAGCCCCAGCATTTT.

The chain uses TRBV25-1 and TRBJ2-7; 8 bases are shared with TRBD1. CDR1 is MGHDK and CDR2 is SYGVNS in the germline V gene. The CDR3 is made up of 15 amino acids. V was pared by 3 bases and J by 5 bases, with 9 bases of the junction left unmatched. As DNA, the CDR3 is TGTGCCAGCAGTGACCCTAGGACAGGGTCCCACGAGCAGTACTTC. This gives the protein CASSDPRTGSHEQYF.

The chain uses TRBV18 and TRBJ1-2; the match to TRBD1 covers 9 bases. The CDR3 runs to 14 residues. Trimming took 3 bases from V and 4 from J; bases not matched to a gene: 3. Germline V lookup: CDR1 KGHSH, CDR2 LQKENI. The CDR3 sequence is CASSPTGQGYGYTF. For the CDR3, the DNA is TGTGCCAGCTCACCTACGGGACAGGGCTATGGCTACACCTTC.

V is TRBV19 and J is TRBJ1-5; D is unresolved. CDR3 size: 16 residues. Trimming shortened V by 3 bases and J by 7 bases, and 19 bases separated the two germline ends. The germline V gene has CDR1 LNHDA and CDR2 SQIVND (reference sequence). DNA of the CDR3: TGTGCCAGTAGTATGGGGTCGGGGTGGGTAGACCAGCCCCAGCATTTT. Its translation is CASSMGSGWVDQPQHF.

The rearrangement uses TRBV23-1 and TRBJ1-1; 8 bases are a match to TRBD1. TRBV23-1 is an open reading frame whose function is uncertain. The CDR3 is 15 amino acids. The junction had 2 bases not matched to a gene; V was cut back by 2 bases and J by 0 bases. The CDR3 loop is CASSQRTGMNTEAFF. In DNA, the CDR3 is TGCGCCAGCAGTCAACGGACAGGGATGAACACTGAAGCTTTCTTT.

The CDR3: CAWSPRLVTGAFF. CDR3 in DNA: TGTGCCTGGAGCCCCCGCCTCGTAACGGGGGCTTTCTTT. This chain links TRBV30 with TRBJ1-1; no definite D call. In germline, CDR1 is GTSNPN, CDR2 SVGIG (reference sequence). Trimming took off 3 bases at V and 11 bases at J, with 19 bases between the two ends. CDR3 length equals 13 residues.